Following are 12 T cell receptor beta chains from one sample sequenced in a study of molecular identifiers for immune sequencing clone quantification. TCRdb redid the calling of the PCR reads with MiXCR, one entry per CDR3 protein. The sample lists more than 300,000 distinct CDR3 sequences, roughly 23% occurring once. Sequencing input: naive CD8+ T cells from blood, with Jurkat cell RNA spiked in. Indicated subset: FACS-sorted CD8+CD4-CCR7+CD45RA+ naive T cells. These receptors were obtained from a human donor in good health. Some libraries in this study had Jurkat cell RNA spiked in.

At least ten counts were recorded for this clonotype. The V and J genes are TRBV12-3 or TRBV12-4 and TRBJ1-2; D not resolved. V lost 1 base to trimming and J lost 3 bases, with 9 bases between them. This CDR3 comprises 14 residues. The CDR3 region has the DNA TGTGCCAGCAGTTTAGAAGGGCTGGACTATGGCTACACCTTC. Translated: CASSLEGLDYGYTF.

The J gene is TRBJ2-5, the V gene TRBV28; 9 bases fit TRBD2. Germline CDR1 MDHEN, CDR2 SYDVKM. The CDR3 extends over 16 amino acids. J gave up 1 base and V 1 base, and 4 bases lay outside the gene matches. For the CDR3, the DNA is TGTGCCAGCAGTTTATCTGGTAGCGGGAGCCAAGAGACCCAGTACTTC. It codes for CASSLSGSGSQETQYF.

In the case of this clonotype: A read error may be the cause here, since a much bigger clone is one base away. This chain links TRBV6-2 or TRBV6-3 with TRBJ1-2; D remains ambiguous. The CDR3 length is 13 residues. Germline-derived CDR1 and CDR2 are MNHEY and SVGEGT. The germline V and J ends were trimmed by 5 bases and 7 bases, with 14 bases remaining between them. The DNA of the CDR3 is TGTGCCAGCAGTGCCGTAAGCCCTTTTGGCTACACCTTC. It codes for CASSAVSPFGYTF.

In regard to this clonotype: A much bigger clone sits one base away, suggesting this may be a read error. The chain is built from TRBV30 and TRBJ2-7; D is perhaps TRBD2 (5 bases). Trimming shortened V by 4 bases and J by 0 bases, and 10 bases separated the two germline ends. CDR3 size: 13 residues. Germline loops: CDR1 GTSNPN, CDR2 SVGIG (reference sequence). The CDR3 spells CAWIEGSSYEQYF. As DNA, the CDR3 is TGTGCCTGGATTGAGGGTAGCTCCTACGAGCAGTACTTC.

This clonotype was observed at least ten times. CDR3 amino acids: CASSLLVRSTDTQYF. The CDR3 DNA follows: TGTGCCAGCAGTTTATTGGTCAGGTCCACAGATACGCAGTATTTT. The chain employs TRBV27 and TRBJ2-3; D is unclear. The germline CDR1 and CDR2 sequences are MNHEY and SMNVEV (reference sequence). The germline V and J ends were trimmed by 1 base and 2 bases, with 10 bases remaining between them. This CDR3 comprises 15 residues.

About this clonotype: A much larger clonotype is one base distant, so this may be a read error. The chain has TRBV7-2 and TRBJ2-7; D is undetermined. The length of the CDR3 is 14 residues. Trimming left V 1 base short and J 9 bases short, with 16 bases between. Germline lookup yields CDR1 SGHTA and CDR2 FQGNSA. CDR3 amino acids: CASSLGFGTDGQYF. CDR3 sequence (DNA): TGTGCCAGCAGCTTAGGGTTCGGCACAGACGGGCAGTACTTC.

To note about this clonotype: It may be a read error: a sequence one base away is much more abundant. DNA for the CDR3: TGTGCCAGCAGCTTAGCCCACAAAGGTGAAAAACCGTTTTTT. Protein sequence: CASSLAHKGEKPFF. The chain joins TRBV7-9 to TRBJ1-4; D gene ambiguous. Germline V gene sequence: CDR1 SEHNR, CDR2 FQNEAQ (reference sequence). This CDR3 contains 14 residues.

The chain employs TRBV12-3 or TRBV12-4 and TRBJ1-5; D gene unclear. The CDR3 covers 15 residues. The V end was cut by 5 bases, the J end by 5 bases, with 16 bases between. This CDR3 reads CASSPDGVAYQPQHF. In nucleotides, the CDR3 is TGTGCCAGCAGTCCCGATGGGGTCGCTTATCAGCCCCAGCATTTT.

This clonotype was seen many times. CDR3 protein: CASSYNPIGGFGETQYF. The CDR3 DNA reads as TGTGCCAGCAGTTACAACCCCATAGGAGGGTTCGGAGAGACCCAGTACTTC. The chain uses TRBV6-5 and TRBJ2-5; TRBD2 is a possible D gene (6 bases). The germline gives CDR1 MNHEY, CDR2 SVGAGI. V lost 2 bases and J lost 4, with 20 bases in between. The CDR3 contains 17 residues.

Concerning this clonotype itself: A much larger clone differs from this one at a single base, so this may be a read error. The chain couples TRBV30 to TRBJ2-2; D gene unclear. The CDR3 spans 12 residues. The germline gives CDR1 GTSNPN, CDR2 SVGIG (reference sequence). Here the CDR3 reads CALSVLAGELFF. In nucleotides, the CDR3 is TGTGCCTTGAGTGTACTGGCCGGGGAGCTGTTTTTT.

In its sample, this clonotype was seen a few times. The rearrangement joins TRBV5-1 to TRBJ2-2; TRBD2 matches 7 bases. The CDR3 loop spans 15 amino acids. Germline CDR1 is SGHRS and CDR2 is YFSETQ. Trimming cost V 3 bases and J 4 bases; bases outside gene matches: 6. CDR3 sequence (DNA): TGCGCCAGCAGCTCTTGGGACTACCTCACCGGGGAGCTGTTTTTT. Translation gives CASSSWDYLTGELFF.

This clonotype was observed many times. V usage is TRBV11-2 and J usage is TRBJ2-1; 9 bases line up with TRBD1. This CDR3 has 15 residues. The germline CDR1 and CDR2 sequences are SGHAT and FQNNGV. V gave up 5 bases and J gave up 5 bases; unmatched junction bases: 7. The CDR3: CASSQTGGFDNEQFF. CDR3 nucleotides: TGTGCCAGCAGCCAAACAGGGGGCTTCGACAATGAGCAGTTCTTC.